This T cell receptor (beta chain) was profiled in a study of PD-1 blockade in classical Hodgkin lymphoma. Study conclusions and caveats: Complete responders' diversity at baseline resembled that of newly diagnosed patients.

The time point denotes: cycle 4 day 1 (C4D1), after more than five weeks of nivolumab. All patients relapsed after autologous stem cell transplantation, and brentuximab vedotin exposure varied. Thawed PBMCs yielded CD4+ T cells through magnetic negative selection. The protocol was immunoSEQ multiplex PCR, while the TCRdb copy is restricted to in-frame clones and leaves out a portion. The sample has 18,000 or so clones; over 65% are singletons. This clone was detected only once. Its specificity is not known. The CDR3 is 15 amino acids. V gave up 4 bases and J gave up 0 bases, with 10 bases separating them. The germline CDR1 and CDR2 sequences are LGHNA and YNFKEQ.

Source: CD4+ T cells from blood, taken before the fourth cycle of nivolumab. This TCR came from a human donor with classical Hodgkin lymphoma. The chain is built from TRBV4-2 and TRBJ2-1; possible D gene TRBD2, 6 bases. The CDR3 DNA sequence: TGTGCCAGCAGCCTGGGAGGTCACTCCTACAATGAGCAGTTCTTC. Translated: CASSLGGHSYNEQFF.